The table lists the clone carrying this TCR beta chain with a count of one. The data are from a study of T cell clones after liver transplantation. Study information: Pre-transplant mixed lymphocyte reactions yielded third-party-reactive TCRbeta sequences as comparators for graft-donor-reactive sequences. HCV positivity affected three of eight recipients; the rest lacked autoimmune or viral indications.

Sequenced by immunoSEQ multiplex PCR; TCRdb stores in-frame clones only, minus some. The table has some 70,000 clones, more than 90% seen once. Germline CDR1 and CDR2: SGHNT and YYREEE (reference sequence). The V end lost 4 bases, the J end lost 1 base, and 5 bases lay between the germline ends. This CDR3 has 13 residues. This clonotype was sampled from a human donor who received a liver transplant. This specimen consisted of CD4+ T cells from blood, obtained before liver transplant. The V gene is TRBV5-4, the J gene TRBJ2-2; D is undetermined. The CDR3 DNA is TGTGCCAGCAGCCACAAGAACACCGGGGAGCTGTTTTTT. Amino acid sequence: CASSHKNTGELFF.